Each of the 30 T cell receptor beta chains below was sequenced from the same sample in a study of T cell changes during pregnancy in multiple sclerosis. Produced via immunoSEQ multiplex PCR; TCRdb's table is partial and in-frame only. This table holds 59,000 or so clones, about 90% found once. Sequenced material: peripheral blood, taken in the third trimester of pregnancy. These receptors all stem from a female donor in good health, enrolled as a control in a pregnancy study.

The chain uses TRBV9 and TRBJ2-5; 8 bases map to TRBD2. The last part of the DNA fits TRBJ2-7 better; the J call may be wrong. The CDR3 runs to 16 residues. In germline, CDR1 is SGDLS, CDR2 YYNGEE. For the CDR3, the DNA is TGTGCCAGCAGCCCTTCGGGGGGGAGGACGATCTACGAGCAGTACTTC. It translates to CASSPSGGRTIYEQYF.

V usage is TRBV28 and J usage is TRBJ1-2; 11 bases line up with TRBD1. The length of the CDR3 is 15 residues. The J segment lost 7 bases and the V segment lost 5 bases, leaving 9 bases of the junction unmatched. The germline V gene encodes CDR1 MDHEN and CDR2 SYDVKM. This CDR3 is CASSPDRGPLGGYTF. The CDR3 DNA sequence: TGTGCCAGCAGTCCGGACAGGGGGCCCCTGGGTGGCTACACCTTC.

This chain joins TRBV7-9 and TRBJ1-1; weak D call: TRBD1 (6 bases). V lost 3 bases to trimming and J lost 1 base, with 12 bases between them. This CDR3 is 15 amino acids long. Germline assignment: CDR1 SEHNR and CDR2 FQNEAQ (reference sequence). This chain's CDR3 is CASSFEGGRNTEAFF. CDR3 nucleotides: TGTGCCAGCAGCTTCGAGGGGGGGCGGAACACTGAAGCTTTCTTT. Variable domain in full (rest from reference TRBV7-9 and TRBJ1-1): DTGVSQNPRHKITKRGQNVTFRCDPISEHNRLYWYRQTLGQGPEFLTYFQNEAQLEKSRLLSDRFSAERPKGSFSTLEIQRTEQGDSAMYLCASSFEGGRNTEAFFGQGTRLTVV.

This chain connects TRBV7-2 to TRBJ1-5, with 9 bases that match TRBD1. V was clipped by 4 bases and J by 1 base; unmatched bases: 8. CDR3 length: 17 amino acids. Germline V gene lookup returns CDR1 SGHTA and CDR2 FQGNSA. The CDR3 sequence: CASSSRITGGSNQPQHF. The CDR3, as DNA: TGTGCCAGCAGCTCCAGGATTACAGGGGGCAGCAATCAGCCCCAGCATTTT.

The chain is built from TRBV2 and TRBJ2-7; TRBD1 agrees at 9 bases. The CDR3 has 15 amino acids. Germline values: CDR1 SNHLY, CDR2 FYNNEI. The J segment lost 6 bases and the V segment lost 5 bases, leaving 11 bases of the junction unmatched. CDR3 protein: CASSPQQGARGEQYF. The CDR3 coding sequence is TGTGCCAGCAGTCCCCAACAGGGGGCGCGGGGCGAGCAGTACTTC.

The rearrangement uses TRBV11-3 and TRBJ2-3; 9 bases are a match to TRBD2. Germline CDR1 and CDR2: SGHNT and YENEEA. The V segment lost 4 bases and the J segment 8 bases; nucleotides outside the gene matches: 10. The CDR3 consists of 15 residues. In DNA form, the CDR3 reads TGTGCCAGCAGCTCTTTAGCGGGAGTGTTGGGTACGCAGTATTTT. This gives the protein CASSSLAGVLGTQYF.

The chain links TRBV28 to TRBJ2-3; 16 nucleotides align to TRBD2. Unmatched junction bases numbered 7, after V lost 4 bases and J lost 6 bases. The CDR3 is 17 residues long. Per the germline V gene, CDR1 is MDHEN and CDR2 is SYDVKM. In DNA, the CDR3 is TGTGCCAGCAGTTCCCCGGGACTAGCGGGAGGGGTGGATACGCAGTATTTT. Translating it yields CASSSPGLAGGVDTQYF.

V is TRBV14 and J is TRBJ2-3, with D perhaps matching TRBD1 (7 bases). V was shortened by 3 bases and J by 0 bases, with 10 bases between the two germline ends. The germline V gene encodes CDR1 SGHDN and CDR2 FVKESK. CDR3 length equals 15 residues. CDR3 DNA: TGTGCCAGCAGCCAGCGGGACAGAAGCACAGATACGCAGTATTTT. Translating it yields CASSQRDRSTDTQYF.

The chain combines TRBV30 with TRBJ1-1, with D unclear. The germline V gene has CDR1 GTSNPN and CDR2 SVGIG (reference sequence). V was trimmed by 1 base and J by 5 bases, leaving 11 bases between them. The CDR3 has 13 amino acids. The CDR3 DNA reads as TGTGCCTGGAGTGGGTACACCGGGACTGAAGCTTTCTTT. Its translation: CAWSGYTGTEAFF.

The chain combines TRBV6-5 with TRBJ1-5; 7 bases align to TRBD1. The J segment lost 1 base and the V segment lost 6 bases, leaving 0 bases of the junction unmatched. CDR1 MNHEY and CDR2 SVGAGI come from the germline V gene. The length of the CDR3 is 13 residues. The CDR3 coding sequence is TGTGCCAGCAGCAGGGGGAGCAATCAGCCCCAGCATTTT. Protein: CASSRGSNQPQHF.

On this clone itself: One end of the junction varies from germline; a read error may be responsible. The same CDR3 also results from other DNA sequences found in this sample. V and J are TRBV27 and TRBJ2-3; possible D gene TRBD1, 8 bases. The germline V gene encodes CDR1 MNHEY and CDR2 SMNVEV (reference sequence). The CDR3 is 15 amino acids. The CDR3 DNA reads as TGCGCCAGCAGTTCGGGACAGGCGGGAGCAGATACGCAGTATTTT. As protein: CASSSGQAGADTQYF.

This clone has only one observation. This sequence joins TRBV7-8 and TRBJ2-7; TRBD2 agrees at 9 bases. In germline, CDR1 is SGHVS, CDR2 FQNEAQ. Unmatched junction bases numbered 1, after V lost 0 bases and J lost 1 base. The CDR3 contains 15 residues. CDR3 protein: CASSLAREGSYEQYF. The CDR3 coding sequence is TGTGCCAGCAGCTTAGCGCGGGAGGGATCCTACGAGCAGTACTTC.

The V call is TRBV27, the J call TRBJ2-7, with D unresolved. V lost 0 bases, J lost 4 bases, and 19 bases lay in between. CDR3 size: 17 residues. Germline V gene data show CDR1 as MNHEY and CDR2 as SMNVEV (reference sequence). This chain's CDR3 is CASSLSRPWPSGYEQYF. DNA for the CDR3: TGTGCCAGCAGTTTATCCCGACCCTGGCCCTCAGGTTACGAGCAGTACTTC.

The J gene is TRBJ2-3, the V gene TRBV7-9, with D unresolved. The V and J ends lost 7 bases and 0 bases respectively, with 5 bases between them. The CDR3 consists of 12 residues. Germline CDR1 is SEHNR and CDR2 is FQNEAQ (reference sequence). CDR3 sequence: CASTVSTDTQYF. The CDR3 DNA reads as TGTGCCAGCACCGTCAGCACAGATACGCAGTATTTT.

CDR3 sequence reads: CASTQGANTEAFF. CDR3 nucleotides: TGTGCCAGTACACAGGGGGCGAACACTGAAGCTTTCTTT. V usage is TRBV6-1 and J usage is TRBJ1-1; 9 bases are shared with TRBD1. The CDR3 is 13 residues long. J was trimmed by 1 base and V by 9 bases; bases with no gene match: 3. Germline V gene lookup returns CDR1 MNHNS and CDR2 SASEGT.

The chain joins TRBV16 to TRBJ2-7; a possible D gene is TRBD2 (5 bases). V was shortened by 0 bases and J by 6 bases, with 12 bases between the two germline ends. This CDR3 has 14 amino acids. Germline V lookup: CDR1 KGHSY, CDR2 FQNENV. The CDR3 protein is CASSQSGVVGEQYF. CDR3 DNA: TGTGCCAGCAGCCAATCGGGAGTAGTGGGCGAGCAGTACTTC.

This clone was seen once. The gene calls are TRBV11-2 and TRBJ2-1, with 15 bases lining up with TRBD2. Germline CDR1 is SGHAT and CDR2 is FQNNGV. Losses at the gene ends were 4 bases for V and 8 bases for J; bases not matched to a gene: 6. CDR3 length: 16 residues. The CDR3 DNA follows: TGTGCCAGCAGCTGGACTAGCGGGGGGGCCAAGTATGAGCAGTTCTTC. This sequence encodes CASSWTSGGAKYEQFF.

This clone is a singleton in its sample. This rearrangement joins TRBV18 to TRBJ2-1, with D possibly TRBD2 on 5 matching bases. Germline CDR1 KGHSH, CDR2 LQKENI. This CDR3 is built from 12 residues. V lost 6 bases to trimming and J lost 9 bases, with 12 bases between them. CDR3 loop: CASSPLGAEQFF. The CDR3, as DNA: TGTGCCAGCTCTCCCTTGGGAGCTGAGCAGTTCTTC. The full variable domain, in which reference TRBV18 and TRBJ2-1 provide the parts outside the CDR3, is NAGVMQNPRHLVRRRGQEARLRCSPMKGHSHVYWYRQLPEEGLKFMVYLQKENIIDESGMPKERFSAEFPKEGPSILRIQQVVRGDSAAYFCASSPLGAEQFFGPGTRLTVL.

The gene calls are TRBV5-1 and TRBJ1-6; 7 nucleotides match TRBD1. Trimming cost V 0 bases and J 7 bases; bases outside gene matches: 4. Germline V gene sequence: CDR1 SGHRS, CDR2 YFSETQ. The CDR3 sequence is 15 residues long. The CDR3 protein is CASSLGDRDNSPLHF. CDR3 sequence (DNA): TGCGCCAGCAGCTTGGGAGACAGGGACAATTCACCCCTCCACTTT.

In nucleotides, the CDR3 is TGTGCCACCAGCAGAGCCAGAGGGGATACGCAGTATTTT. Protein: CATSRARGDTQYF. The V and J genes are TRBV15 and TRBJ2-3, with D possibly TRBD2 on 5 matching bases. V lost 1 base to trimming and J lost 6 bases, with 8 bases between them. The CDR3 extends over 13 amino acids. CDR1 and CDR2 from the germline V gene are LNHNV and YYDKDF (reference sequence).

This chain connects TRBV6-6 to TRBJ1-5; 8 bases match TRBD1. Germline CDR1 reads MNHNY; CDR2 reads SVGAGI (reference sequence). V was pared by 5 bases and J by 2 bases, with 5 bases of the junction left unmatched. This CDR3 is built from 15 residues. In nucleotides, the CDR3 is TGTGCCAGCAGTCTGACAGGGGACGGCAATCAGCCCCAGCATTTT. This encodes CASSLTGDGNQPQHF.

The chain recombines TRBV29-1 with TRBJ2-1; TRBD2 matches 11 bases. Trimming took 7 bases from V and 9 from J; bases not matched to a gene: 11. CDR1 and CDR2 from the germline V gene are SQVTM and ANQGSEA. The CDR3 totals 14 residues. The CDR3 sequence is CSARLLAGGGEQFF. The CDR3 DNA sequence: TGCAGCGCCCGCCTGCTAGCGGGAGGCGGTGAGCAGTTCTTC.

J is TRBJ2-3 and V is TRBV5-1; D gene uncertain. Trimming took 0 bases from V and 3 from J, leaving 8 bases between them. The CDR3 extends over 14 amino acids. Looked up from germline, CDR1 is SGHRS and CDR2 is YFSETQ. The CDR3 spells CASSLELLTDTQYF. Written as DNA, the CDR3 is TGCGCCAGCAGCTTGGAGCTACTAACAGATACGCAGTATTTT. Supplemented by reference TRBV5-1 and TRBJ2-3, the full variable domain reads KAGVTQTPRYLIKTRGQQVTLSCSPISGHRSVSWYQQTPGQGLQFLFEYFSETQRNKGNFPGRFSGRQFSNSRSEMNVSTLELGDSALYLCASSLELLTDTQYFGPGTRLTVL.

A single count supports this clone. The rearrangement joins TRBV5-6 to TRBJ1-1; D possibly corresponds to TRBD1 (6 bases). The CDR3 spans 13 residues. Germline V gives CDR1 SGHDT, CDR2 YYEEEE. Trimming took 6 bases from V and 1 from J, leaving 10 bases between them. In DNA, the CDR3 is TGTGCCAGCATCGAGGGACAGAACACTGAAGCTTTCTTT. Translated, it gives CASIEGQNTEAFF.

The gene calls are TRBV14 and TRBJ2-3; a possible D gene is TRBD2 (5 bases). This CDR3 is built from 11 residues. V was cut by 8 bases and J by 8 bases, with 11 bases left in between. The germline V gene encodes CDR1 SGHDN and CDR2 FVKESK. The CDR3 spells CASAQAATQYF. For the CDR3, the DNA is TGTGCCAGCGCACAAGCGGCTACGCAGTATTTT.

This chain uses TRBV10-3 with TRBJ2-1, with 11 bases fitting TRBD2. CDR1 is ENHRY, CDR2 SYGVKD, per germline. The V and J ends lost 6 bases and 5 bases, in that order; junction bases with no gene match: 6. CDR3 size: 15 residues. CDR3 in DNA: TGTGCCATCAGGACGGGACTAGCGGTAGACAATGAGCAGTTCTTC. Translated, it gives CAIRTGLAVDNEQFF.

The rearrangement joins TRBV7-2 to TRBJ1-3; TRBD1 agrees at 7 bases. The germline V gene has CDR1 SGHTA and CDR2 FQGNSA. V trimming: 5 bases; J trimming: 4 bases; junction bases outside the gene matches: 5. This CDR3 spans 14 amino acids. The CDR3 bases are TGTGCCAGCAGCCCAGGGACAGCCGGAAACACCATATATTTT. Its translation: CASSPGTAGNTIYF.

The J gene is TRBJ2-5, the V gene TRBV10-1; 13 bases map to TRBD2. This CDR3 is built from 14 residues. The trim removed 7 bases at V and 5 bases at J, leaving 4 bases unmatched. The germline V gene encodes CDR1 WNHNN and CDR2 SYGVQD (reference sequence). DNA of the CDR3: TGCGCCAGCAAAAGACTAGCGGGGGGCGAGACCCAGTACTTC. Its translation is CASKRLAGGETQYF.

This clone appeared once. The rearrangement joins TRBV12-5 to TRBJ2-7; possibly TRBD2 for D (6 bases). This CDR3 comprises 15 residues. V lost 7 bases to trimming and J lost 3 bases, with 19 bases between them. Germline assignment: CDR1 LGHNT and CDR2 FRNRAP. CDR3 amino acids: CASAPPGVRGYEQYF. The CDR3 DNA follows: TGTGCTAGTGCTCCGCCGGGGGTTAGGGGCTACGAGCAGTACTTC.

V and J are TRBV28 and TRBJ2-7; 8 bases are shared with TRBD1. The J segment lost 3 bases and the V segment lost 6 bases, leaving 10 bases of the junction unmatched. Germline V gene lookup returns CDR1 MDHEN and CDR2 SYDVKM. CDR3 length: 15 residues. DNA for the CDR3: TGTGCCAGCAGCCTCCGGGACAGGATTGTCTACGAGCAGTACTTC. Protein product: CASSLRDRIVYEQYF. Full variable domain (rest looked up from reference TRBV28 and TRBJ2-7): DVKVTQSSRYLVKRTGEKVFLECVQDMDHENMFWYRQDPGLGLRLIYFSYDVKMKEKGDIPEGYSVSREKKERFSLILESASTNQTSMYLCASSLRDRIVYEQYFGPGTRLTVT.